A selection of T cell receptor beta chains follows, all from one sample in a study of a mutant IDH1 vaccine in newly diagnosed glioma. No cognate antigen is known for these TCRs. The table came from immunoSEQ multiplex PCR; TCRdb's copy has only in-frame clones and leaves some out. The sample lists tens of thousands of clones; approximately 81% were seen once. The sequencing here drew on PBMCs, taken from a glioma patient whose treatment included an IDH1 peptide vaccine. All receptors derive from a man younger than 45 with glioma. The CDR3 runs from the conserved cysteine through the conserved F or W. D genes are given only for firm matches. Clone size is not always given. Where it is, it says once, few, many or a class for expanded clones.

clone size,J gene,D gene,V gene,CDR3 protein,CDR3 DNA
-,TRBJ1-3,-,TRBV6-5,CASSYLAGNTIYF,TGTGCCAGCAGTTATCTTGCTGGAAACACCATATATTTT
-,TRBJ2-7,-,TRBV11-2,CASSHPGTPYEQYF,TGTGCCAGCAGCCACCCCGGGACACCCTACGAGCAGTACTTC
-,TRBJ2-7,-,TRBV27,CASSFFGGDEQYF,TGTGCCAGCAGTTTCTTCGGTGGTGACGAGCAGTACTTC
-,TRBJ1-5,-,TRBV27,CASSEQGRQPQHF,TGTGCCAGCAGCGAGCAGGGGAGACAGCCCCAGCATTTT
-,TRBJ2-7,-,TRBV5-4,CASSSRASSYEQYF,TGTGCCAGCAGCTCCCGGGCCTCCTCCTACGAGCAGTACTTC
-,TRBJ1-1,-,TRBV9,CASSVGGDTEAFF,TGTGCCAGCAGCGTAGGCGGGGACACTGAAGCTTTCTTT
-,TRBJ2-2,TRBD1,TRBV5-1,CASSAPGGADTGELFF,TGCGCCAGCAGCGCGCCAGGGGGCGCGGACACCGGGGAGCTGTTTTTT
-,TRBJ1-1,TRBD1,TRBV10-3,CAIGPGTGGFPAGNTEAFF,TGTGCCATCGGCCCGGGGACAGGGGGTTTCCCAGCGGGGAACACTGAAGCTTTCTTT
few,TRBJ2-7,-,TRBV15,CATSRDLAEQYF,TGTGCCACCAGCAGGGACTTGGCCGAGCAGTACTTC
-,TRBJ2-3,-,TRBV30,CAWSARLKDTQYF,TGTGCCTGGAGTGCGAGACTCAAAGATACGCAGTATTTT
-,TRBJ2-7,TRBD1,TRBV5-1,CASSLGQGAYEQYF,TGCGCCAGCAGCTTGGGACAGGGGGCTTACGAGCAGTACTTC
-,TRBJ1-2,-,TRBV9,CASSVVGAEYGYTF,TGTGCCAGCAGCGTAGTGGGGGCTGAATATGGCTACACCTTC
once,TRBJ1-1,-,TRBV6-6,CASSSHGRGNTEAFF,TGTGCCAGCAGTAGCCACGGGCGGGGGAACACTGAAGCTTTCTTT
-,TRBJ2-7,-,TRBV27,CASSLRQTYEQYF,TGTGCCAGCAGTTTGAGACAGACCTACGAGCAGTACTTC
-,TRBJ2-7,TRBD2,TRBV28,CASSSGLAGAYEQYF,TGTGCCAGCAGTTCAGGACTAGCGGGGGCCTACGAGCAGTACTTC
-,TRBJ2-1,TRBD1,TRBV15,CATSSERGQGLDNEQFF,TGTGCCACCAGCAGTGAAAGGGGACAGGGCCTTGACAATGAGCAGTTCTTC
few,TRBJ1-4,-,TRBV14,CASSQFRGRTNEKLFF,TGTGCCAGCAGCCAATTCCGGGGCCGGACTAATGAAAAACTGTTTTTT